The 21 T cell receptor beta chains in this list originate from one sample, sequenced in a study of cytomegalovirus exposure and HLA in healthy donors. In the PCR, 60 Vbeta and 13 Jbeta primers were used. The table came from immunoSEQ multiplex PCR; TCRdb's copy has only in-frame clones and leaves some out. The profile shows some 140,000 clones, around 81% of them singletons. Sequenced: PBMCs. These receptor sequences come from a middle-aged woman in good health and CMV-seropositive.

This clone appeared a few times. V gene TRBV19 combines with J gene TRBJ1-5, with TRBD1 identical over 10 bases. The CDR3 sequence is 17 residues long. From germline, CDR1 is LNHDA and CDR2 SQIVND (reference sequence). The junction had 18 bases not matched to a gene; V was cut back by 8 bases and J by 8 bases. CDR3 in DNA: TGTGCCAGTCCCCCCGAAGGGGACAGGGGTCCCCCAAAGCCCCAGCATTTT. Protein sequence: CASPPEGDRGPPKPQHF.

The rearrangement joins TRBV7-9 to TRBJ1-2, with D possibly TRBD1 on 5 matching bases. V was cut by 3 bases and J by 1 base, with 6 bases left in between. There are 13 residues in the CDR3. Germline V lookup: CDR1 SEHNR, CDR2 FQNEAQ (reference sequence). This CDR3 is CASSLGGNYGYTF. CDR3 nucleotides: TGTGCCAGCAGCTTGGGGGGTAACTATGGCTACACCTTC.

The gene calls are TRBV4-2 and TRBJ1-2; no definite D call. V was trimmed by 2 bases and J by 6 bases, leaving 16 bases between them. Germline values: CDR1 LGHNA, CDR2 YNFKEQ. The CDR3 runs to 15 residues. The CDR3 sequence is CASSQPSTRFDGYTF. The CDR3 bases are TGTGCCAGCAGCCAACCCTCGACCAGGTTTGATGGCTACACCTTC.

The V call is TRBV30, the J call TRBJ1-1; D unclear. Trimming shortened V by 0 bases and J by 2 bases, and 19 bases separated the two germline ends. Germline values: CDR1 GTSNPN, CDR2 SVGIG (reference sequence). The CDR3 is made up of 17 amino acids. For the CDR3, the DNA is TGTGCCTGGAGTGTAGCGGGCAGGATTGGGCCCAACACTGAAGCTTTCTTT. It translates to CAWSVAGRIGPNTEAFF.

As for this clone: The sample contains more than one DNA sequence encoding this CDR3. This rearrangement joins TRBV11-2 to TRBJ2-3; TRBD2 agrees at 7 bases. The CDR3 runs to 15 residues. Germline CDR1 reads SGHAT; CDR2 reads FQNNGV. V gave up 0 bases and J gave up 0 bases; unmatched junction bases: 0. The CDR3 nucleotides are TGTGCCAGCAGCTTAGATAGCGGGAGCACAGATACGCAGTATTTT. Protein: CASSLDSGSTDTQYF.

The chain employs TRBV30 and TRBJ2-5; perhaps TRBD1 as D (6 bases). The J call is in doubt because the DNA end fits TRBJ2-7 better. The CDR3 consists of 15 residues. The germline V gene has CDR1 GTSNPN and CDR2 SVGIG (reference sequence). For the CDR3, the DNA is TGTGCCTGGAGTGGGATGGGACACGGGACCTACGAGCAGTACTTC. It codes for CAWSGMGHGTYEQYF.

The chain couples TRBV30 to TRBJ1-2; 9 bases fit TRBD1. Germline CDR1 GTSNPN, CDR2 SVGIG (reference sequence). The CDR3 runs 16 residues. V trimming: 2 bases; J trimming: 8 bases; junction bases outside the gene matches: 15. CDR3 protein: CAWSKPDGTGKEGYTF. The CDR3 nucleotides read TGTGCCTGGAGTAAGCCCGACGGGACAGGGAAGGAGGGCTACACCTTC.

V gene TRBV6-1 combines with J gene TRBJ1-2; a possible D gene is TRBD1 (6 bases). The CDR3 runs 15 residues. In germline, CDR1 is MNHNS, CDR2 SASEGT. V lost 2 bases to trimming and J lost 2 bases, with 12 bases between them. The CDR3 sequence: CASSELTGSNYGYTF. The CDR3 bases are TGTGCCAGCAGTGAACTCACAGGGTCCAACTATGGCTACACCTTC.

The V call is TRBV7-9, the J call TRBJ2-3; 7 bases map to TRBD2. The CDR3 is 16 residues long. The junction had 4 bases not matched to a gene; V was cut back by 0 bases and J by 1 base. Germline CDR1 and CDR2: SEHNR and FQNEAQ (reference sequence). CDR3 coding DNA: TGTGCCAGCAGCTTAGCGATGAGCGGGGGCACAGATACGCAGTATTTT. As protein: CASSLAMSGGTDTQYF.

The gene calls are TRBV19 and TRBJ2-5; D possibly corresponds to TRBD1 (7 bases). The CDR3 runs to 20 residues. CDR1 LNHDA and CDR2 SQIVND come from the germline V gene (reference sequence). The V and J ends lost 2 bases and 1 base respectively, with 26 bases between them. The CDR3 loop reads CASSIRGWQGGFVSQETQYF. DNA of the CDR3: TGTGCCAGTAGTATAAGGGGGTGGCAGGGGGGATTCGTTAGCCAAGAGACCCAGTACTTC.

The chain recombines TRBV27 with TRBJ2-7; D is possibly TRBD2 (5 bases). This CDR3 is 12 amino acids long. V lost 6 bases, J lost 3 bases, and 9 bases lay in between. The germline V gene encodes CDR1 MNHEY and CDR2 SMNVEV (reference sequence). Here the CDR3 reads CASSRGLYEQYF. The CDR3 coding sequence is TGTGCCAGCAGCCGCGGGCTCTACGAGCAGTACTTC.

J is TRBJ1-1 and V is TRBV10-3; D remains unclear. This CDR3 has 12 residues. Per the germline V gene, CDR1 is ENHRY and CDR2 is SYGVKD. Between the trimmed V and J ends, which lost 10 bases and 2 bases, there was a span of 11 bases. CDR3 DNA: TGTGCCACCTCCGGGTATAACACTGAAGCTTTCTTT. Translated, it gives CATSGYNTEAFF.

V gene TRBV21-1 combines with J gene TRBJ1-5; the table's TRBD1 call for D was not verified on the DNA. TRBV21-1 is a pseudogene segment. This CDR3 is 16 amino acids long. CDR3 sequence (DNA): TGTGCCAGCAGCAAAGATGGGCAGGGGGACAGACAGCCCCAGCATTTT. Translating gives CASSKDGQGDRQPQHF.

This clone showed up just a few times. The chain uses TRBV19 and TRBJ1-6, with 7 bases aligning to TRBD1. Germline trimming cut 5 bases from V and 7 bases from J; bases unmatched to any gene: 5. Germline V gene data show CDR1 as LNHDA and CDR2 as SQIVND (reference sequence). The CDR3 is 14 residues long. The CDR3 DNA reads as TGTGCCAGTAGTGTGGACAGGTCAAATTCACCCCTCCACTTT. It yields the protein CASSVDRSNSPLHF.

The chain is built from TRBV2 and TRBJ2-3, with 8 bases lining up with TRBD1. The CDR3 sequence is 15 residues long. V shed 3 bases and J 4 bases; nucleotides not matched to a gene: 6. From germline, CDR1 is SNHLY and CDR2 FYNNEI. The CDR3 DNA follows: TGTGCCAGCAGTGATCAAACAGGGGGTCCAGATACGCAGTATTTT. This gives the protein CASSDQTGGPDTQYF.

The chain has TRBV2 and TRBJ2-7, with 10 bases that match TRBD2. Germline CDR1 SNHLY, CDR2 FYNNEI. The ends lost 6 bases at V and 3 bases at J; junction bases unmatched: 11. CDR3 size: 16 residues. This CDR3 is CASRARASGRVYEQYF. The DNA of the CDR3 is TGTGCCAGCAGGGCCCGCGCTAGCGGGAGAGTCTACGAGCAGTACTTC.

This clone appeared a few times. V is TRBV6-4 and J is TRBJ2-2; 7 bases are a match to TRBD2. The junction had 2 bases not matched to a gene; V was cut back by 0 bases and J by 1 base. The CDR3 has 16 residues. Germline CDR1 MRHNA, CDR2 SNTAGT. The CDR3 spells CASSDSTGGNTGELFF. CDR3 in DNA: TGTGCCAGCAGTGACTCGACGGGAGGGAACACCGGGGAGCTGTTTTTT.

This chain connects TRBV18 to TRBJ1-3, with unresolved D. The CDR3 loop spans 15 amino acids. Germline V gene lookup returns CDR1 KGHSH and CDR2 LQKENI. Trimming cost V 2 bases and J 0 bases, with 8 bases left between them. In DNA form, the CDR3 reads TGTGCCAGCTCACCATCCACAAACTCTGGAAACACCATATATTTT. It encodes CASSPSTNSGNTIYF.

This chain connects TRBV7-3 to TRBJ2-1; D possibly corresponds to TRBD2 (5 bases). Trimming left V 5 bases short and J 5 bases short, with 16 bases between. This CDR3 contains 15 residues. Germline CDR1 reads SGHTA; CDR2 reads FQGTGA. The CDR3 DNA follows: TGTGCCAGCAGCCCACCGGCCGCAGCGGACAATGAGCAGTTCTTC. Protein product: CASSPPAAADNEQFF.

The chain employs TRBV7-8 and TRBJ1-4; 7 nucleotides agree with TRBD1. The germline V gene has CDR1 SGHVS and CDR2 FQNEAQ. The CDR3 is made up of 14 amino acids. Trimming cost V 1 base and J 5 bases; bases outside gene matches: 1. CDR3 amino acids: CASSLVGQNEKLFF. DNA of the CDR3: TGTGCCAGCAGCTTAGTGGGACAGAATGAAAAACTGTTTTTT. Using reference TRBV7-8 and TRBJ1-4 for the parts outside the CDR3, the full variable domain is GAGVSQSPRYKVAKRGQDVALRCDPISGHVSLFWYQQALGQGPEFLTYFQNEAQLDKSGLPSDRFFAERPEGSVSTLKIQRTQQEDSAVYLCASSLVGQNEKLFFGSGTQLSVL.

This clone was picked up a small number of times. The V call is TRBV9, the J call TRBJ2-5; D may be TRBD1 (6 bases). The germline V gene has CDR1 SGDLS and CDR2 YYNGEE. Trimming took 0 bases from V and 5 from J, leaving 14 bases between them. CDR3 size: 15 residues. CDR3 nucleotides: TGTGCCAGCAGCGTAGGGCAGGGGTTGGGGGAGACCCAGTACTTC. Amino acids: CASSVGQGLGETQYF. The full variable domain, its missing parts supplied by reference TRBV9 and TRBJ2-5, is DSGVTQTPKHLITATGQRVTLRCSPRSGDLSVYWYQQSLDQGLQFLIQYYNGEERAKGNILERFSAQQFPDLHSELNLSSLELGDSALYFCASSVGQGLGETQYFGPGTRLLVL.